This is a list of T cell receptor beta chains from one sample in a study of T cell responses to AZD1222 COVID-19 vaccine. Sequencing used immunoSEQ multiplex PCR; TCRdb keeps in-frame clones, though not all of them. The table lists 110,000 to 150,000 clones, 80% to 90% of them singletons. Sequences were derived from peripheral blood, sampled on day 0 of AZD1222 vaccination. The source is an adult in good health. Both conserved end residues are part of each CDR3. Fields, in order: V gene, J gene, CDR3 protein.

>TRBV9|TRBJ1-2
CASSVGPGGYTF
>TRBV5-1|TRBJ2-1
CASSNGTQYNEQFF
>TRBV9|TRBJ2-1
CASSPDPGLAGEKFYNEQFF
>TRBV7-9|TRBJ1-1
CASRTGVNTEAFF
>TRBV28|TRBJ1-4
CASSGQGTGGEKLFF
>TRBV7-7|TRBJ2-5
CASSLRTGSQETQYF
>TRBV6-5|TRBJ2-7
CATSQGLRGEQYF
>TRBV10-3|TRBJ2-1
CAISESGTSGSSNEQFF
>TRBV23-1|TRBJ1-5
CASMFAGGLNQPQHF
>TRBV3-1/TRBV3-2|TRBJ1-2
CASSQDSVAGNGYTF